This T cell receptor beta chain was retrieved from a study of cytomegalovirus exposure and HLA in healthy donors. There are 13 residues in the CDR3. Trimming cost V 0 bases and J 6 bases; bases outside gene matches: 0. The germline gives CDR1 SGHRS, CDR2 YFSETQ. This table comes from immunoSEQ multiplex PCR, and its TCRdb copy is limited to in-frame clones, with some not included. Among 120,000 or so clones listed, 89% were seen once. Sequencing used PBMCs. The sequence came from a woman aged 18-29 years in good health and CMV-seronegative. The rearrangement links TRBV5-1 to TRBJ2-1; 7 bases map to TRBD1. CDR3 region: CASSLGDSNEQFF. The CDR3 DNA sequence: TGCGCCAGCAGCTTGGGGGACAGCAATGAGCAGTTCTTC.